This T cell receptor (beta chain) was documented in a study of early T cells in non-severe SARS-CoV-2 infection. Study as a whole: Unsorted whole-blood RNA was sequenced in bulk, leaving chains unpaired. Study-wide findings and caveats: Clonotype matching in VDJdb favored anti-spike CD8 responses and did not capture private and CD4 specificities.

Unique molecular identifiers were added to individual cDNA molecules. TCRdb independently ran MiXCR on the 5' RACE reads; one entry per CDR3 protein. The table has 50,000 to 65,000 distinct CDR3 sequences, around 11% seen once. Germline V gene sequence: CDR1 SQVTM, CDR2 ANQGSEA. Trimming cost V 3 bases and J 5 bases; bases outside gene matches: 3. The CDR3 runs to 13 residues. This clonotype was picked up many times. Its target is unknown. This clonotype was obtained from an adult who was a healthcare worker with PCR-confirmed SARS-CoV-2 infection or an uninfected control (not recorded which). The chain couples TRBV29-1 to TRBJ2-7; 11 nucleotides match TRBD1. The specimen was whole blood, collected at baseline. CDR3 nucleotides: TGCAGCGTTGACGGGACAGGGGGAGACGAGCAGTACTTC. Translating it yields CSVDGTGGDEQYF.